These 18 T cell receptor beta chains were all obtained from the same sample, sequenced in a study of T cells in Graves' hyperthyroidism and ophthalmopathy. Amplification targeted TCR beta CDR3 regions from RNA transcripts. When the TCR CDR3 underwent first-round RT-PCR, the HTBI primer set was used. TCRdb independently ran MiXCR on the multiplex PCR reads; one entry per CDR3 protein. The table includes 480,000 or so distinct CDR3 sequences, 46% detected once. Input material: peripheral blood or thyroid tissue (not recorded which). The source is an adult woman with Graves' disease, either hyperthyroidism or ophthalmopathy (not recorded which).

This clonotype came up many times. The chain joins TRBV7-2 to TRBJ1-1; 8 nucleotides match TRBD1. This CDR3 spans 16 amino acids. With V trimmed by 3 bases and J by 8 bases, 14 bases remained unmatched. Germline loops: CDR1 SGHTA, CDR2 FQGNSA. CDR3 sequence (DNA): TGTGCCAGCAGCTTCCGGGACAGGTACCCCGCGGGAGAAGCTTTCTTT. It is translated as CASSFRDRYPAGEAFF.

This sequence joins TRBV15 and TRBJ1-1, with 7 bases that match TRBD1. The CDR3 has 15 amino acids. V lost 8 bases to trimming and J lost 5 bases; unmatched junction nucleotides: 14. Germline loops: CDR1 LNHNV, CDR2 YYDKDF (reference sequence). CDR3: CATQLPGQPRTEAFF. The DNA of the CDR3 is TGTGCCACCCAATTACCGGGACAGCCGAGGACTGAAGCTTTCTTT.

This clonotype was detected ten times or more. V gene TRBV5-4 combines with J gene TRBJ2-7, with 8 bases that match TRBD1. Germline V gives CDR1 SGHNT, CDR2 YYREEE (reference sequence). The CDR3 has 15 amino acids. The V gene end was trimmed by 4 bases and the J gene end by 1 base; junction bases not matched to a gene: 7. The CDR3 spells CASSRKGTGSYEQYF. CDR3 sequence (DNA): TGTGCCAGCAGCCGCAAGGGGACAGGATCCTACGAGCAGTACTTC.

This clonotype was recorded a few times. The chain is built from TRBV20-1 and TRBJ2-5, with TRBD2 as a possible D gene (5 bases). There are 15 residues in the CDR3. The V gene lost 5 bases and the J gene lost 1 base, with 17 bases spanning the gap. CDR1 and CDR2 from the germline V gene are DFQATT and SNEGSKA (reference sequence). The CDR3 bases are TGCAGTGCTCCGCCTCAAGGAGGCTCCCAAGAGACCCAGTACTTC. Its protein is CSAPPQGGSQETQYF.

The CDR3 loop is CSATYTDTQYF. The CDR3, as DNA: TGCAGTGCAACATACACAGATACGCAGTATTTT. The chain has TRBV20-1 and TRBJ2-3; D gene uncertain. There are 11 residues in the CDR3. The germline gives CDR1 DFQATT, CDR2 SNEGSKA (reference sequence). V lost 6 bases to trimming and J lost 2 bases, with 6 bases between them.

This clonotype was seen ten or more times. This chain joins TRBV6-5 and TRBJ1-2; 9 nucleotides match TRBD1. Unmatched junction bases numbered 0, after V lost 2 bases and J lost 8 bases. CDR1 and CDR2 (germline): MNHEY, SVGAGI. The CDR3 is 12 residues long. The CDR3 nucleotides are TGTGCCAGCAGTTACACAGGGGGCGGCTACACCTTC. Translation: CASSYTGGGYTF.

The J gene is TRBJ1-4, the V gene TRBV20-1; D is undetermined. V gave up 1 base and J gave up 11 bases, with 8 bases separating them. The CDR3 covers 11 residues. Per the germline V gene, CDR1 is DFQATT and CDR2 is SNEGSKA (reference sequence). DNA of the CDR3: TGCAGTGCTAGAGGGGTAGGCAAACTGTTTTTT. Protein product: CSARGVGKLFF.

J is TRBJ1-5 and V is TRBV20-1; no firm D call. CDR3 size: 15 residues. The V end lost 1 base, the J end lost 3 bases, and 13 bases lay between the germline ends. The germline CDR1 and CDR2 sequences are DFQATT and SNEGSKA (reference sequence). The CDR3 DNA is TGCAGTGCTAGAGCGTCAGAAGGGAACAATCAGCCCCAGCATTTT. Protein: CSARASEGNNQPQHF.

At least ten counts were recorded for this clonotype. The rearrangement joins TRBV24-1 to TRBJ1-2; D is undetermined. In germline, CDR1 is KGHDR, CDR2 SFDVKD. V was pared by 6 bases and J by 2 bases, with 12 bases between. The CDR3 runs 14 residues. This CDR3 reads CATSRPTENYGYTF. In DNA, the CDR3 is TGTGCCACCAGTCGACCTACAGAGAACTATGGCTACACCTTC.

This clonotype was counted a single time. The chain employs TRBV7-8 and TRBJ2-2; D perhaps matches TRBD2 (5 bases). CDR3 length: 16 amino acids. Germline V gene data show CDR1 as SGHVS and CDR2 as FQNEAQ. V dropped 1 base and J dropped 5 bases, with 14 bases sitting between them. The CDR3 loop reads CASSLVGLALTGELFF. CDR3 DNA: TGTGCCAGCAGCTTAGTCGGACTCGCTTTGACCGGGGAGCTGTTTTTT.

This chain uses TRBV5-4 with TRBJ2-5; TRBD1 matches 7 bases. This CDR3 region has 14 residues. Germline CDR1 SGHNT, CDR2 YYREEE (reference sequence). Trimming at V came to 7 bases and at J to 10 bases, leaving 16 bases not matched to a gene. For the CDR3, the DNA is TGTGCCAGCTTAAGGCAGGGGGACCCCATCGACCAGTACTTC. This sequence encodes CASLRQGDPIDQYF.

This clonotype has at least ten counts. The chain employs TRBV19 and TRBJ1-3; D is undetermined. CDR1 and CDR2 from the germline V gene are LNHDA and SQIVND (reference sequence). The CDR3 has 15 amino acids. V was trimmed by 10 bases and J by 0 bases, leaving 16 bases between them. The CDR3 DNA reads TGTGCCACCGCGGTGGGCAGCCGCTCTGGAAACACCATATATTTT. It encodes CATAVGSRSGNTIYF.

In this sample, this clonotype turned up many times. The V and J genes are TRBV20-1 and TRBJ2-5; a weak D match, TRBD1 (6 bases). V was cut by 6 bases and J by 0 bases, with 14 bases left in between. Germline CDR1 reads DFQATT; CDR2 reads SNEGSKA (reference sequence). The CDR3 covers 14 residues. CDR3 DNA: TGCAGTGCCCTCCTGGACAGAAACCAAGAGACCCAGTACTTC. Protein sequence: CSALLDRNQETQYF.

This clonotype was counted at least ten times. The chain links TRBV7-9 to TRBJ1-2; D is uncertain. The CDR3 extends over 12 amino acids. The V end was cut by 1 base, the J end by 4 bases, with 4 bases between. The germline V gene has CDR1 SEHNR and CDR2 FQNEAQ (reference sequence). The CDR3 loop is CASSLGAYGYTF. The CDR3, as DNA: TGTGCCAGCAGCTTAGGCGCCTATGGCTACACCTTC.

The chain couples TRBV10-3 to TRBJ2-2; D may correspond to TRBD1 or TRBD2 (6 bases each). Trimming cost V 10 bases and J 6 bases, with 21 bases left between them. The V gene's germline CDR1 is ENHRY and CDR2 SYGVKD. The CDR3 is 15 residues long. CDR3 in DNA: TGTGCCACTCAGGGGCAGTGGGGGGAAGCCGGGGAGCTGTTTTTT. Amino acid sequence: CATQGQWGEAGELFF.

This clonotype was counted once. The chain couples TRBV20-1 to TRBJ1-2, with D uncertain. CDR3 size: 15 residues. V was cut by 0 bases and J by 4 bases, with 15 bases left in between. CDR1 and CDR2 (germline): DFQATT, SNEGSKA (reference sequence). The CDR3 sequence is CSARDGGRTRYGYTF. The CDR3, as DNA: TGCAGTGCTAGAGATGGAGGACGGACCCGCTATGGCTACACCTTC.

The gene calls are TRBV7-9 and TRBJ2-7, with 7 bases that match TRBD2. CDR1 is SEHNR, CDR2 FQNEAQ, per germline (reference sequence). The ends lost 6 bases at V and 4 bases at J; junction bases unmatched: 12. The CDR3 spans 15 residues. The CDR3 nucleotides are TGTGCCAGCAGTTTATCTCCGGGACTACATTACGAGCAGTACTTC. Translation gives CASSLSPGLHYEQYF.

Ten or more counts support this clonotype. This chain joins TRBV24-1 and TRBJ2-3; D not certain. The CDR3 is made up of 12 amino acids. Germline V gives CDR1 KGHDR, CDR2 SFDVKD. Trimming stripped 0 bases from V and 6 bases from J, with 3 bases between. This chain's CDR3 is CATSDLLDTQYF. As DNA, the CDR3 is TGTGCCACCAGTGATTTGTTGGATACGCAGTATTTT.